Following are 6 T cell receptor beta chains from one sample sequenced in a study of T-cell memory formation after mild COVID-19. TCRdb recomputed calls from the 5' RACE reads with MiXCR, one row per CDR3 protein. The profile shows around 450,000 distinct CDR3 sequences, 20% of them singletons. Sequenced material: PBMCs or a T cell subset sorted from them (not recorded which). These TCRs come from an adult woman who had mild COVID-19 (a few samples of this study predate the infection). Cell type and time point are not known.

The rearrangement uses TRBV11-2 and TRBJ2-3, with TRBD2 identical over 7 bases. CDR1 SGHAT and CDR2 FQNNGV come from the germline V gene. With 5 bases clipped from V and 6 bases from J, the junction kept 11 bases outside the gene matches. The CDR3 contains 15 residues. CDR3 in DNA: TGTGCCAGCAGCGACGGGGACTACCCCAGGGATACGCAGTATTTT. Translation gives CASSDGDYPRDTQYF. The variable domain in full, completed from reference TRBV11-2 and TRBJ2-3, reads EAGVAQSPRYKIIEKRQSVAFWCNPISGHATLYWYQQILGQGPKLLIQFQNNGVVDDSQLPKDRFSAERLKGVDSTLKIQPAKLEDSAVYLCASSDGDYPRDTQYFGPGTRLTVL.

This clonotype was counted between two and nine times. This chain uses TRBV20-1 with TRBJ1-1; tentatively, D is TRBD1 (5 bases). The V end was cut by 0 bases, the J end by 6 bases, with 14 bases between. From germline, CDR1 is DFQATT and CDR2 SNEGSKA (reference sequence). This CDR3 comprises 14 residues. The CDR3 DNA sequence: TGCAGTGCTAGAGATAGGTCAGGGTATGCTGAAGCTTTCTTT. Translation gives CSARDRSGYAEAFF.

In this sample, this clonotype turned up once. The rearrangement joins TRBV24-1 to TRBJ2-1, with 10 nucleotides matching TRBD2. The junction had 10 bases not matched to a gene; V was cut back by 5 bases and J by 4 bases. This CDR3 comprises 17 residues. Germline loops: CDR1 KGHDR, CDR2 SFDVKD. The CDR3 DNA follows: TGTGCCACCAGTGCCACCCGGACTAGCGGAACTTACAATGAGCAGTTCTTC. This sequence encodes CATSATRTSGTYNEQFF.

This clonotype was detected only a few times. The rearrangement uses TRBV12-3 or TRBV12-4 and TRBJ1-2; D unresolved. The CDR3 is 14 residues long. Deletions cut 2 bases from V and 8 bases from J, with 15 bases between. In DNA form, the CDR3 reads TGTGCCAGCAGTTTATCCCGAATGTCGCTGGGCTACACCTTC. Its translation: CASSLSRMSLGYTF.

The sample holds a few counts of this clonotype. As DNA, the CDR3 is TGTGCCAGCAGTCCCCAGCGGGGGGGAACCTACAATGAGCAGTTCTTC. Its protein product is CASSPQRGGTYNEQFF. The V call is TRBV7-9, the J call TRBJ2-1; 10 positions match TRBD2. Germline CDR1 is SEHNR and CDR2 is FQNEAQ (reference sequence). This CDR3 contains 16 residues. Trimming took 6 bases from V and 2 from J; bases not matched to a gene: 7.

This clonotype was recorded a few times. The rearrangement uses TRBV12-3 or TRBV12-4 and TRBJ2-1; possible D gene TRBD2, 5 bases. Trimming shortened V by 6 bases and J by 4 bases, and 19 bases separated the two germline ends. The CDR3 covers 16 residues. In DNA form, the CDR3 reads TGTGCCAGCAGCCGGGCGGGTAACTTGGGATACAATGAGCAGTTCTTC. This gives the protein CASSRAGNLGYNEQFF.